This TCR beta chain is from a study of low-dose radiotherapy and immunotherapy resistance in tumors. About the research overall: With fractions of 0.5 Gy given every 2 weeks, Cohort 1 accumulated a total of 6.5 Gy. Individuals in Cohort 2 had 1 Gy per fraction every two weeks, adding up to 13 Gy over 26 weeks. Patients were treated with intravenous nivolumab at 240 mg every two weeks and were also dosed with ipilimumab at 1 mg/kg every six weeks.

With 2 bases removed from V and 7 bases from J, the gap between germline ends came to 8 bases. CDR1 is SEHNR, CDR2 FQNEAQ, per germline (reference sequence). The CDR3 loop spans 13 amino acids. This clonotype appeared many times. As for time point: before trial treatment. In the RACIN dose-escalation trial, donors got nivolumab plus ipilimumab with aspirin, cyclophosphamide and radiotherapy. With TRAV- and TRBV-specific primers, first-strand cDNA was made, covering the alpha and beta chains. With a constant-region primer and a V-primer adapter, TCRs were subjected to roughly 20 PCR cycles of amplification. One entry per CDR3 protein results from TCRdb running MiXCR on the reads. The sample has 65,000 to 90,000 distinct CDR3 sequences, approximately 20% seen once.

The sample here was PBMCs, taken before treatment. This clonotype was sampled from a male donor with prostate cancer. J is TRBJ1-4 and V is TRBV7-9, with D unclear. The CDR3 is CASSLYGAEKLFF. The CDR3 DNA is TGTGCCAGCAGCTTATATGGAGCTGAAAAACTGTTTTTT. Based on the CDR3 plus reference TRBV7-9 and TRBJ1-4, the full variable domain is DTGVSQNPRHKITKRGQNVTFRCDPISEHNRLYWYRQTLGQGPEFLTYFQNEAQLEKSRLLSDRFSAERPKGSFSTLEIQRTEQGDSAMYLCASSLYGAEKLFFGSGTQLSVL.